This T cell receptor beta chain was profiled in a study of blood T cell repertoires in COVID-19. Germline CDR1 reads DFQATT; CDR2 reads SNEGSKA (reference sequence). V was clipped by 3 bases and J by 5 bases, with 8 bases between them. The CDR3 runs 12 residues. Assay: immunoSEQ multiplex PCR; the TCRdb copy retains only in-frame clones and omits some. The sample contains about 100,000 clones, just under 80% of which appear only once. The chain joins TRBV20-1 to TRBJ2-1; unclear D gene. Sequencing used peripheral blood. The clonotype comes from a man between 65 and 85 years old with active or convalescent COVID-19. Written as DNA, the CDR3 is TGCAGTGCTAGTCCCCAGAACAATGAGCAGTTCTTC. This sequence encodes CSASPQNNEQFF.